The present T cell receptor beta chain was sequenced within a study of human T cells and chemical hapten exposure. Study as a whole: The patients, most of them female, presented with alopecia areata, totalis or universalis. Whole-study findings and limits: The presence of alopecia in the donors means their immune response may differ from healthy people's. Expanded TCRs created a significantly greater count of big CDR3 similarity clusters than controls did.

On this clonotype itself: Its antigen remains unknown.

The sample's time point: pre-sensitization, week 0. The sample's treatment: therapeutic diphenylcyclopropenone sensitization with weekly scalp DPC. The study drew its donors from alopecia patients who were 18 to 70 years old and suitable for DPC. One entry per CDR3 protein results from TCRdb running MiXCR on the RACE reads. The sample consists of some 360,000 distinct CDR3 sequences, 5.1% of them appearing once. Trimming stripped 7 bases from V and 3 bases from J, with 13 bases between. Germline CDR1 reads GTSNPN; CDR2 reads SVGIG (reference sequence). CDR3 length: 12 residues. The sample was whole blood, taken in connection with sensitization to the hapten diphenylcyclopropenone (DPC). This chain joins TRBV30 and TRBJ2-7; either TRBD1 or TRBD2 may fit D (5 bases each). The sequence came from a woman aged 45-59 years with alopecia areata. Some clones in this sample may be carry-over from other donors' samples. The DNA of the CDR3 is TGTGCCTACGGGGCAGGGTTCTACGAGCAGTACTTC. It encodes CAYGAGFYEQYF.